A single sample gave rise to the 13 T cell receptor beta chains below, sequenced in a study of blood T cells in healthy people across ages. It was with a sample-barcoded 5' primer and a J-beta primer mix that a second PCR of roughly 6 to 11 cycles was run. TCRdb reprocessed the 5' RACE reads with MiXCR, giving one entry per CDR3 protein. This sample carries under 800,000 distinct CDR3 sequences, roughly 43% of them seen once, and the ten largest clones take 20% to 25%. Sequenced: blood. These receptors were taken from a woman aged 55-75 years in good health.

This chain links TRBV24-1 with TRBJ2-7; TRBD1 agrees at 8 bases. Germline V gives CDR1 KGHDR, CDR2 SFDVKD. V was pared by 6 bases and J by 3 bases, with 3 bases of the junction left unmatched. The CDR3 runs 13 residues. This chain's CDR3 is CATSSDRVYEQYF. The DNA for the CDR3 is TGTGCCACCAGTTCGGACAGGGTCTACGAGCAGTACTTC.

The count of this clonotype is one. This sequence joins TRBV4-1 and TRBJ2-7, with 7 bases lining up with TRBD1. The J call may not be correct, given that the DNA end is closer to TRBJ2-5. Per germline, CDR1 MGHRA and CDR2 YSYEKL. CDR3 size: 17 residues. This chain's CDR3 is CASSQTNRGSPKETQYF. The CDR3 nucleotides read TGCGCCAGCAGCCAAACTAACAGGGGATCTCCCAAGGAGACCCAGTACTTC.

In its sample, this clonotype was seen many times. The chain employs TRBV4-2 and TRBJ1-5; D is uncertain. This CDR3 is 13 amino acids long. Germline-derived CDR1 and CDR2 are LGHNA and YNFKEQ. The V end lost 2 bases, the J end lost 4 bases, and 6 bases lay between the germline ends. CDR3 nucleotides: TGTGCCAGCAGCCAATATGGGAATCAGCCCCAGCATTTT. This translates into CASSQYGNQPQHF.

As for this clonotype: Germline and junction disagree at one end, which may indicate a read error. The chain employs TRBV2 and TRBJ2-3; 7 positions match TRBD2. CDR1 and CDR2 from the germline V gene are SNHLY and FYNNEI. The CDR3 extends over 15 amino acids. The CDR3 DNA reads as TGTACCAGCAGTGAAGGACTAGTATACACAGATACGCAGTATTTT. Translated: CTSSEGLVYTDTQYF.

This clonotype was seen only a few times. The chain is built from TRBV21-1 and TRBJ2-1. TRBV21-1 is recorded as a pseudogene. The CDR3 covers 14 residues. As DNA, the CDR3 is TGTGCCAGCAGCAAAAACGAGGCAGACAATGAGCAGTTCTTC. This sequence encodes CASSKNEADNEQFF.

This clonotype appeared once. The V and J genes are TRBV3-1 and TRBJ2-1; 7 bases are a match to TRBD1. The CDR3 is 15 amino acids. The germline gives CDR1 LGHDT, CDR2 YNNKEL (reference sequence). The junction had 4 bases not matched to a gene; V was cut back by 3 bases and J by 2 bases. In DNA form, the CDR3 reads TGTGCCAGCAGCCAGGTAGGGGGCCCCTACAATGAGCAGTTCTTC. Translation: CASSQVGGPYNEQFF.

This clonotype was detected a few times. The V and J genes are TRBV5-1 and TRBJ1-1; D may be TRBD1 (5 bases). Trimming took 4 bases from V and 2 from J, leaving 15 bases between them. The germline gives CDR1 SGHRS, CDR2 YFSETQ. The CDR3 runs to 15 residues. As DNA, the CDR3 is TGCGCCAGCAGCCCCTCGGGGGGAGGAAACACTGAAGCTTTCTTT. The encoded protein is CASSPSGGGNTEAFF.

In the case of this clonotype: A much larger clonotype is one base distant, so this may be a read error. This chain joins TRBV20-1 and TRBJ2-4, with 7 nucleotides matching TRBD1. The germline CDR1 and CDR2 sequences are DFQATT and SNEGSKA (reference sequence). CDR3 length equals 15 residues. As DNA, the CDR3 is TGCAGTGCTAGACATCCAGGGACAGAGAGAAACAGTCAGTACTTC. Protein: CSARHPGTERNSQYF.

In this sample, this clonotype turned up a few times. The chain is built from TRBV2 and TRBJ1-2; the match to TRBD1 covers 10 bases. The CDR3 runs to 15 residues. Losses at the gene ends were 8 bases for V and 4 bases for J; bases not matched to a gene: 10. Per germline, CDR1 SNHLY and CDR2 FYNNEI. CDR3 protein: CASRPGTGDAYGYTF. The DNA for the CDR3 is TGTGCCAGCCGCCCCGGGACAGGGGATGCCTATGGCTACACCTTC. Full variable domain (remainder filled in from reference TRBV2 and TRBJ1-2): EPEVTQTPSHQVTQMGQEVILRCVPISNHLYFYWYRQILGQKVEFLVSFYNNEISEKSEIFDDQFSVERPDGSNFTLKIRSTKLEDSAMYFCASRPGTGDAYGYTFGSGTRLTVV.

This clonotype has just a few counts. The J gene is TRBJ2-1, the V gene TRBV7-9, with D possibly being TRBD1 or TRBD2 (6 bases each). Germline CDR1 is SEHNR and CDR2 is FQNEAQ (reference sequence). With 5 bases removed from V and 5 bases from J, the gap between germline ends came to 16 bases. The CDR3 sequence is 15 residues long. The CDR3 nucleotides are TGTGCCAGCAGCCCCAGAGGGGGACTCGACAATGAGCAGTTCTTC. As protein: CASSPRGGLDNEQFF.

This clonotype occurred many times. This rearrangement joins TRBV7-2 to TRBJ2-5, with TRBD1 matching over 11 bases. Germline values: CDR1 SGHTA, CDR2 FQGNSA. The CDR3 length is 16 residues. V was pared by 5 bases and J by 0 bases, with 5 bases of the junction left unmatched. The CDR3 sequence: CASSHRTGGNQETQYF. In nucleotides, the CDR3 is TGTGCCAGCAGCCACCGGACAGGGGGCAACCAAGAGACCCAGTACTTC.

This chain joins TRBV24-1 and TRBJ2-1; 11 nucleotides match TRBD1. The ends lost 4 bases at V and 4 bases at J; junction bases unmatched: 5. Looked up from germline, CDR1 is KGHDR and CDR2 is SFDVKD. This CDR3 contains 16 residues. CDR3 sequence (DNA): TGTGCCACCAGTGACGCCGGGACAGGGGGTTACAATGAGCAGTTCTTC. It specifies CATSDAGTGGYNEQFF.

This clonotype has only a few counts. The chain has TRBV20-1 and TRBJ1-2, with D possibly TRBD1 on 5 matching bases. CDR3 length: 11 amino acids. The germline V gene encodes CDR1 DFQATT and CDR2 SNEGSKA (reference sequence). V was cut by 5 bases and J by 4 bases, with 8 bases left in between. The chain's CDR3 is CSASGFYGYTF. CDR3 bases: TGCAGTGCTTCAGGGTTCTATGGCTACACCTTC.